The 30 T cell receptor beta chains listed next were all sequenced from one sample in a study of blood T cell repertoires in COVID-19. TCRdb keeps only in-frame clones here, not all; method: immunoSEQ multiplex PCR. Here the sample spans 200,000 to 250,000 clones, 65% to 90% being singletons. Sequencing was done on a sample of PBMCs or T cells enriched from blood (not recorded which). The receptors shown here come from a woman between 45 and 65 years old with acute COVID-19.

V and J are TRBV30 and TRBJ1-2; D possibly corresponds to TRBD1 (6 bases). V was cut by 3 bases and J by 6 bases, with 14 bases left in between. The CDR3 sequence is 13 residues long. Germline values: CDR1 GTSNPN, CDR2 SVGIG (reference sequence). The DNA for the CDR3 is TGTGCCTGGAGGGAAACAGGGTTGGATGGCTACACCTTC. Its protein product is CAWRETGLDGYTF.

The sample holds a few counts of this clone. CDR3 residues: CASSFSSRVRTPPSTDTQYF. The CDR3 DNA reads as TGTGCCAGCAGCTTTTCTTCGAGGGTCCGAACCCCGCCTAGCACAGATACGCAGTATTTT. V usage is TRBV13 and J usage is TRBJ2-3; perhaps TRBD2 as D (5 bases). The CDR3 totals 20 residues. V was clipped by 3 bases and J by 0 bases, with 25 bases between them. Germline lookup yields CDR1 PRHDT and CDR2 FYEKMQ (reference sequence). Based on the CDR3 plus reference TRBV13 and TRBJ2-3, the full variable domain is AAGVIQSPRHLIKEKRETATLKCYPIPRHDTVYWYQQGPGQDPQFLISFYEKMQSDKGSIPDRFSAQQFSDYHSELNMSSLELGDSALYFCASSFSSRVRTPPSTDTQYFGPGTRLTVL.

This clone occurred a few times. The identical CDR3 is also encoded by other nucleotide sequences in the sample. The genes are TRBV19 and TRBJ1-1; TRBD1 might be the D (6 bases). The V gene lost 7 bases and the J gene lost 0 bases, with 12 bases spanning the gap. This CDR3 comprises 14 residues. Germline CDR1 LNHDA, CDR2 SQIVND (reference sequence). The CDR3 sequence: CASTTQGMNTEAFF. The DNA for the CDR3 is TGTGCCAGTACTACACAGGGCATGAACACTGAAGCTTTCTTT.

This clone has more than one count but fewer than ten. The gene calls are TRBV10-3 and TRBJ1-1, with D perhaps matching TRBD1 (5 bases). The germline gives CDR1 ENHRY, CDR2 SYGVKD. The CDR3 is made up of 14 amino acids. The V gene lost 10 bases and the J gene lost 7 bases, with 22 bases spanning the gap. The DNA for the CDR3 is TGTGCCACCACCGATTCAGGGCTACGAGGTGAAGCTTTCTTT. This codes for CATTDSGLRGEAFF.

The chain has TRBV18 and TRBJ1-2; no clear D. The germline V gene encodes CDR1 KGHSH and CDR2 LQKENI. The CDR3 sequence is 13 residues long. V lost 1 base and J lost 8, with 11 bases in between. The CDR3 bases are TGTGCCAGCTCACCACGACTCAACGAGGGCTACACCTTC. The encoded protein is CASSPRLNEGYTF.

The chain links TRBV9 to TRBJ2-3, with D perhaps TRBD2 (5 bases). Trimming left V 3 bases short and J 1 base short, with 12 bases between. Germline V lookup: CDR1 SGDLS, CDR2 YYNGEE. The CDR3 has 15 amino acids. As DNA, the CDR3 is TGTGCCAGCAGCGGAACTTTAGCGCGCACAGATACGCAGTATTTT. Encoded protein: CASSGTLARTDTQYF. Together with reference TRBV9 and TRBJ2-3, the CDR3 gives the full variable domain: DSGVTQTPKHLITATGQRVTLRCSPRSGDLSVYWYQQSLDQGLQFLIQYYNGEERAKGNILERFSAQQFPDLHSELNLSSLELGDSALYFCASSGTLARTDTQYFGPGTRLTVL.

The rearrangement uses TRBV6-5 and TRBJ2-7; a possible D gene is TRBD2 (5 bases). CDR1 and CDR2 from the germline V gene are MNHEY and SVGAGI. V was cut by 0 bases and J by 0 bases, with 12 bases left in between. This CDR3 spans 16 amino acids. CDR3 in amino acids: CASSYSAAGLSYEQYF. In nucleotides, the CDR3 is TGTGCCAGCAGTTACTCGGCTGCAGGACTCTCCTACGAGCAGTACTTC.

CDR3 sequence (DNA): TGTGCCAGCAGTTACTCCCCTTCACGGGGGGAAAAACTGTTTTTT. It is translated as CASSYSPSRGEKLFF. V and J are TRBV6-5 and TRBJ1-4; TRBD1 might be the D (5 bases). The CDR3 has 15 residues. Between the trimmed V and J ends, which lost 0 bases and 8 bases, there was a span of 13 bases. Germline CDR1 is MNHEY and CDR2 is SVGAGI.

J is TRBJ1-1 and V is TRBV18, with D possibly being TRBD1 (5 bases). The germline V gene has CDR1 KGHSH and CDR2 LQKENI. The CDR3 loop spans 14 amino acids. V gave up 3 bases and J gave up 1 base, with 9 bases separating them. CDR3 amino acids: CASSPGGENTEAFF. As DNA, the CDR3 is TGTGCCAGCTCACCGGGGGGAGAGAACACTGAAGCTTTCTTT.

The chain uses TRBV12-3 or TRBV12-4 and TRBJ1-1; D ambiguous. This CDR3 contains 13 residues. Trimming shortened V by 7 bases and J by 4 bases, and 13 bases separated the two germline ends. The CDR3 DNA sequence: TGTGCCAGCATTCAAGTACGACTCACTGAAGCTTTCTTT. The encoded protein is CASIQVRLTEAFF.

V is TRBV30 and J is TRBJ1-6, with unresolved D. Trimming pared 2 bases from V and 9 bases from J, leaving 17 bases between. The CDR3 covers 15 residues. Germline CDR1 is GTSNPN and CDR2 is SVGIG (reference sequence). The CDR3 is CAWSHPGSWGSPLHF. Written as DNA, the CDR3 is TGTGCCTGGAGTCATCCGGGGTCTTGGGGTTCACCCCTCCACTTT.

The gene calls are TRBV6-5 and TRBJ1-2; 7 nucleotides align to TRBD1. Germline V gene lookup returns CDR1 MNHEY and CDR2 SVGAGI. The CDR3 spans 12 residues. J lost 12 bases, V lost 6 bases, and 10 bases had no gene match. CDR3 sequence reads: CASRRDSWIDTF. CDR3 sequence (DNA): TGTGCCAGCAGACGGGACAGCTGGATAGACACCTTC.

The J gene is TRBJ2-5, the V gene TRBV2; 8 nucleotides agree with TRBD2. CDR3 length equals 16 residues. CDR1 is SNHLY and CDR2 is FYNNEI in the germline V gene. V lost 4 bases, J lost 2 bases, and 9 bases stayed unmatched. The DNA for the CDR3 is TGTGCCAGCAGTGTAGCCGGGCGGGGGGAACAAGAGACCCAGTACTTC. Its protein is CASSVAGRGEQETQYF.

The genes are TRBV2 and TRBJ2-3, with D maybe TRBD1 (5 bases). The CDR3 has 11 amino acids. V was cut by 4 bases and J by 11 bases, with 10 bases left in between. In germline, CDR1 is SNHLY, CDR2 FYNNEI. Written as DNA, the CDR3 is TGTGCCAGCAGTGGGCAGGGTTGGCAGTATTTT. This gives the protein CASSGQGWQYF.

This chain connects TRBV6-4 to TRBJ2-1, with a tentative D call TRBD2 (5 bases). The CDR3 is made up of 14 amino acids. Per the germline V gene, CDR1 is MRHNA and CDR2 is SNTAGT. The germline V and J ends were trimmed by 8 bases and 2 bases, with 13 bases remaining between them. This chain's CDR3 is CASARGPPYNEQFF. The CDR3 bases are TGTGCCAGCGCAAGAGGGCCACCCTACAATGAGCAGTTCTTC.

The V and J genes are TRBV7-6 and TRBJ2-7; D might be TRBD1 (6 bases). CDR3 length equals 14 residues. The germline CDR1 and CDR2 sequences are SGHVS and FNYEAQ. Trimming left V 5 bases short and J 0 bases short, with 11 bases between. CDR3: CASSPYRDSYEQYF. In DNA form, the CDR3 reads TGTGCCAGCAGCCCTTACAGGGACTCCTACGAGCAGTACTTC. Full variable domain (missing parts from reference TRBV7-6 and TRBJ2-7): GAGVSQSPRYKVTKRGQDVALRCDPISGHVSLYWYRQALGQGPEFLTYFNYEAQQDKSGLPNDRFSAERPEGSISTLTIQRTEQRDSAMYRCASSPYRDSYEQYFGPGTRLTVT.

This clone has a handful of counts. The chain carries TRBV19 and TRBJ1-2; 10 bases agree with TRBD1. CDR1 is LNHDA, CDR2 SQIVND, per germline (reference sequence). The CDR3 runs 14 residues. The V gene end was trimmed by 5 bases and the J gene end by 3 bases; junction bases not matched to a gene: 3. As DNA, the CDR3 is TGTGCCAGTAGTGTGGGGACAGGGGACTATGGCTACACCTTC. This codes for CASSVGTGDYGYTF.

The chain combines TRBV14 with TRBJ1-2, with D possibly TRBD1 on 5 matching bases. The V and J ends lost 0 bases and 7 bases respectively, with 9 bases between them. The CDR3 totals 13 residues. Germline V lookup: CDR1 SGHDN, CDR2 FVKESK. The CDR3 region is CASSQERGFGYTF. The CDR3 DNA follows: TGTGCCAGCAGCCAAGAACGGGGGTTTGGCTACACCTTC.

This chain links TRBV27 with TRBJ2-1; maybe TRBD1 (5 bases). Germline assignment: CDR1 MNHEY and CDR2 SMNVEV (reference sequence). This CDR3 spans 17 amino acids. The V gene lost 2 bases and the J gene lost 3 bases, with 17 bases spanning the gap. The CDR3 region is CASSLRHSTQGYNEQFF. CDR3 in DNA: TGTGCCAGCAGTTTAAGGCATTCCACCCAGGGCTACAATGAGCAGTTCTTC.

J is TRBJ1-5 and V is TRBV7-9, with D unresolved. Germline CDR1 SEHNR, CDR2 FQNEAQ (reference sequence). The CDR3 loop spans 19 amino acids. V lost 1 base to trimming and J lost 0 bases, with 19 bases between them. The CDR3 DNA reads TGTGCCAGCAGCTTAGGGAAAGGTGTTGGAGGATATAGCAATCAGCCCCAGCATTTT. This codes for CASSLGKGVGGYSNQPQHF.

The rearrangement links TRBV30 to TRBJ1-3; 7 positions agree with TRBD1. Losses at the gene ends were 5 bases for V and 3 bases for J; bases not matched to a gene: 7. CDR1 GTSNPN and CDR2 SVGIG come from the germline V gene (reference sequence). The CDR3 is 14 amino acids. The CDR3 loop is CAWSRQGYGNTIYF. In nucleotides, the CDR3 is TGTGCCTGGTCCAGACAGGGCTATGGAAACACCATATATTTT.

This clone was recorded at least ten times. This rearrangement joins TRBV7-9 to TRBJ2-3, with D possibly being TRBD2 (6 bases). V was trimmed by 5 bases and J by 0 bases, leaving 18 bases between them. This CDR3 contains 17 residues. CDR1 and CDR2 from the germline V gene are SEHNR and FQNEAQ (reference sequence). CDR3 in amino acids: CASSERLGLPSTDTQYF. CDR3 in DNA: TGTGCCAGCAGCGAGAGACTAGGTCTCCCTAGCACAGATACGCAGTATTTT.

This clone was found a few times. The CDR3 protein is CASQDRGTGELFF. In DNA form, the CDR3 reads TGCGCCAGCCAGGACAGGGGAACCGGGGAGCTGTTTTTT. The chain carries TRBV23-1 and TRBJ2-2; 9 bases fit TRBD1. TRBV23-1 is designated an ORF whose function remains uncertain. After removal of 8 bases from V and 5 bases from J, the junction contained 3 bases not matched to a gene. The CDR3 is made up of 13 amino acids.

Here the CDR3 DNA reads TGTGCCAGCAGCTTAGGTTGGCAGTCAAACACCATATATTTT. This codes for CASSLGWQSNTIYF. The chain uses TRBV11-2 and TRBJ1-3; D is unresolved. This CDR3 is built from 14 residues. Germline V gene sequence: CDR1 SGHAT, CDR2 FQNNGV. V was shortened by 1 base and J by 6 bases, with 10 bases between the two germline ends.

The rearrangement uses TRBV18 and TRBJ2-7, with 7 bases matching TRBD2. Per the germline V gene, CDR1 is KGHSH and CDR2 is LQKENI. The V and J ends lost 6 bases and 6 bases, in that order; junction bases with no gene match: 2. The CDR3 length is 11 residues. The CDR3 DNA reads TGTGCCAGCTCGGGGGGGGGCGAGCAGTACTTC. Encoded protein: CASSGGGEQYF.

The V call is TRBV6-2 or TRBV6-3, the J call TRBJ2-4; 9 bases agree with TRBD2. With V trimmed by 2 bases and J by 0 bases, 17 bases remained unmatched. CDR3 length: 21 residues. Germline CDR1 reads MNHEY; CDR2 reads SVGEGT. The CDR3 sequence: CASSYGTPLAGPPLAKNIQYF. CDR3 DNA sequence: TGTGCCAGCAGTTACGGAACCCCTCTAGCGGGGCCCCCCCTAGCCAAAAACATTCAGTACTTC.

This chain joins TRBV29-1 and TRBJ1-1; perhaps TRBD1 as D (5 bases). The V gene lost 8 bases and the J gene lost 4 bases, with 11 bases spanning the gap. CDR1 and CDR2 from the germline V gene are SQVTM and ANQGSEA. The CDR3 runs to 11 residues. CDR3 coding DNA: TGCAGCACATATCAGGGCACTGAAGCTTTCTTT. It is translated as CSTYQGTEAFF.

The chain recombines TRBV7-8 with TRBJ2-7, with D possibly TRBD2 on 5 matching bases. V was trimmed by 1 base and J by 6 bases, leaving 13 bases between them. The CDR3 is 14 residues long. From germline, CDR1 is SGHVS and CDR2 FQNEAQ. For the CDR3, the DNA is TGTGCCAGCAGCTTAGACCGGACTGTTCTCGAGCAGTACTTC. Its protein product is CASSLDRTVLEQYF.

This clone occurred once. The chain joins TRBV7-9 to TRBJ1-1, with no clear D. The V and J ends lost 4 bases and 6 bases respectively, with 15 bases between them. The CDR3 contains 14 residues. Germline assignment: CDR1 SEHNR and CDR2 FQNEAQ (reference sequence). This chain's CDR3 is CASSSAGFVAEAFF. CDR3 sequence (DNA): TGTGCCAGCAGCTCTGCCGGGTTTGTCGCTGAAGCTTTCTTT. Complete variable domain (other parts from reference TRBV7-9 and TRBJ1-1): DTGVSQNPRHKITKRGQNVTFRCDPISEHNRLYWYRQTLGQGPEFLTYFQNEAQLEKSRLLSDRFSAERPKGSFSTLEIQRTEQGDSAMYLCASSSAGFVAEAFFGQGTRLTVV.

This chain joins TRBV9 and TRBJ1-2, with 8 bases that match TRBD1. The length of the CDR3 is 16 residues. Germline loops: CDR1 SGDLS, CDR2 YYNGEE. Trimming took 2 bases from V and 3 from J; bases not matched to a gene: 9. CDR3 DNA: TGTGCCAGCAGCGTCTCTGGACAGGGAGAAGACTATGGCTACACCTTC. Translation: CASSVSGQGEDYGYTF.